The present T cell receptor beta chain was sequenced within a study of cytomegalovirus exposure and HLA in healthy donors. Study results and limitations: Most sequenced TCRs were rare (though some public TCRs occurred in many donors). A prior analysis recorded that most TCR beta V segments were productive about 87% or about 30% of the time. It was likely that a cluster of highly shared sequence variants was a sequencing artifact.

Notes on this clone: No antigen is known for it.

13 Jbeta primers and 60 Vbeta primers were used for the PCR. Generated by immunoSEQ multiplex PCR, the TCRdb table keeps only in-frame clones and is missing some. The clone table shows approximately 79,000 clones, with the ten largest holding approximately 0.81%. Healthy bone marrow donors made up the donors. Trimming pared 0 bases from V and 6 bases from J, leaving 11 bases between. CDR3 length: 14 amino acids. The V gene's germline CDR1 is SGHRS and CDR2 YFSETQ. Sequenced material: PBMCs. The genes are TRBV5-1 and TRBJ2-3; D unclear. This TCR came from a boy between 10 and 17 years old in good health and CMV-seronegative. The CDR3 protein is CASSLARLGDTQYF. The CDR3 DNA is TGCGCCAGCAGCTTGGCCCGTCTCGGGGATACGCAGTATTTT.